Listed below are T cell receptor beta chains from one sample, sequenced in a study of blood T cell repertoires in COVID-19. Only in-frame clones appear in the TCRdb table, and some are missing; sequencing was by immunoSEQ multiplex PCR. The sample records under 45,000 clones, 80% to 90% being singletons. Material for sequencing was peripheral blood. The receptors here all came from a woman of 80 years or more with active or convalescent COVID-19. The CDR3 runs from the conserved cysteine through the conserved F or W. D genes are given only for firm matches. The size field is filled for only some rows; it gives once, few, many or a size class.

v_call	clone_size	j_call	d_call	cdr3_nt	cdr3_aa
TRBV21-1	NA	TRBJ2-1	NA	TGTGCCAGCAGAGTTGGGACTAGCGGGTTCCGCAATGAGCAGTTCTTC	CASRVGTSGFRNEQFF
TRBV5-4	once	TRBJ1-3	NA	TGTGCCAGCAGTCGGGAAGGAAACACCATATATTTT	CASSREGNTIYF
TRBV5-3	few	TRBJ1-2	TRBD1	TGTGCCAGAAGCCACCGGGACAGGAGGGAAGATGGCTACACCTTC	CARSHRDRREDGYTF
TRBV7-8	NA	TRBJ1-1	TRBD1	TGTGCCAGCAGCTTAAGGCGTTGGGACAGAGCTACTGAAGCTTTCTTT	CASSLRRWDRATEAFF
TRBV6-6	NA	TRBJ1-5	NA	TGTGCCAGCAGTTACACTCGGGAACGAGGTCAGCCCCAGCATTTT	CASSYTRERGQPQHF
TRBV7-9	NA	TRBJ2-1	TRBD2	TGTGCCAGCAGCTTAGCGAATAGCGGGAGTCGCTACAATGAGCAGTTCTTC	CASSLANSGSRYNEQFF
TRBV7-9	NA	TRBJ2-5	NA	TGTGCCAGCAGCTTAGCTGGGCAGGGCGAGACCCAGTACTTC	CASSLAGQGETQYF
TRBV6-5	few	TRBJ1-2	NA	TGTGCCAGCAGTTATTCCTTGGGACAAACCTACACCTTC	CASSYSLGQTYTF
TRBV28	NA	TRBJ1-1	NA	TGTGCCAGCAGTTTTTGGGGGGGAGGAAACACTGAAGCTTTCTTT	CASSFWGGGNTEAFF
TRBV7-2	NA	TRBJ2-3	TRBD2	TGTGCCAGCAGCTCACACAGCGGGAGTGACGATACGCAGTATTTT	CASSSHSGSDDTQYF
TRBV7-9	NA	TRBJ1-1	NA	TGTGCCAGCAGCTTAGCTTCACAGGGGAACACTGAAGCTTTCTTT	CASSLASQGNTEAFF
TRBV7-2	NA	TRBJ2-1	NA	TGTGCCAGCAGCTTAGATGTTGGGGACTCCCGTCTCTTC	CASSLDVGDSRLF
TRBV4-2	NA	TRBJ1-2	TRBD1	TGTGCCAGCAGCCAAGCGGGGACAGGGTTCGATGGCTACACCTTC	CASSQAGTGFDGYTF
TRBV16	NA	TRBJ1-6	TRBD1	TGTGCCAGCAGCCAGCAAGGGACAGGGCTGTTGTCACCCCTCCACTTT	CASSQQGTGLLSPLHF
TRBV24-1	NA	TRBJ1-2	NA	TGTGCCACCAGTGATTTAAGCGGCCAGTCGAGGAAAGATGGCTACACCTTC	CATSDLSGQSRKDGYTF
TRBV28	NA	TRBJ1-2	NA	TGTGCCAGCAGTTTATCGCGGGGTGACTATGGCTACACCTTC	CASSLSRGDYGYTF
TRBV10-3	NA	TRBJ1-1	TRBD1	TGTGCCAGCCTACAGGGGGCAGACACTGAAGCTTTCTTT	CASLQGADTEAFF
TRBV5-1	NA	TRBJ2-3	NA	TGCGCCAGCAGCCCGGGACTGCCTAGTGATACGCAGTATTTT	CASSPGLPSDTQYF
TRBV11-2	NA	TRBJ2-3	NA	TGTGCCAGCAGTTTAAATGGGGCAATAGCAACAGATACGCAGTATTTT	CASSLNGAIATDTQYF
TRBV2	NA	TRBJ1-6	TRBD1	TGTGCCAGCAGGGAAACAGGGGACTCACCCCTCCACTTT	CASRETGDSPLHF
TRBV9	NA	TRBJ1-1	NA	TGTGCCAGCAGCCCACCCCCGGGGAGCCGAACGACTGAAGCTTTCTTT	CASSPPPGSRTTEAFF
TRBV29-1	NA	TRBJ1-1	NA	TGCAGCGTTGGAACAGGGCTTACTGAAGCTTTCTTT	CSVGTGLTEAFF
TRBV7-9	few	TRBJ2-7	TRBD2	TGTGCCAGCAGCCCACAGCGGGGCCTCTCCTACGAGCAGTACTTC	CASSPQRGLSYEQYF
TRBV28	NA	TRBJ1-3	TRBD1	TGTGCCAGCAGTCCCGACAGGGGCCCTGGAAACACCATATATTTT	CASSPDRGPGNTIYF
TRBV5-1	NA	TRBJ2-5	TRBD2	TGCGCCAGCAGCTTGGTGCTAGCGGGAGGGCCCGAAGAGACCCAGTACTTC	CASSLVLAGGPEETQYF
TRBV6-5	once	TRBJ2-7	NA	TGTGCCAGCAGTTACTCGAACAGGCGGAGCAAGCAGTACTTC	CASSYSNRRSKQYF
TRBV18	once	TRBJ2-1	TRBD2	TGTGCCAGCTCAAAAGCGGGAGGGTACAATGAGCAGTTCTTC	CASSKAGGYNEQFF
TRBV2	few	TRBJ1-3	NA	TGTGCCAGCAGTGCCCACCCGGGATCTAGCTCTGGAAACACCATATATTTT	CASSAHPGSSSGNTIYF
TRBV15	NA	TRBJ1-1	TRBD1	TGTGCCACCAGCCTCGACAGGGCGGGAGCTTTCTTT	CATSLDRAGAFF
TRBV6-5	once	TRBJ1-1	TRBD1	TGTGCCAGCAGCCCCCCGGGACAGGTGGAAGCTTTCTTT	CASSPPGQVEAFF
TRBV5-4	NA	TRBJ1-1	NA	TGTGCCAGCAGCATTGGTACAGGGCGTGAAGCTTTCTTT	CASSIGTGREAFF
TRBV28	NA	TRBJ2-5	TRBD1	TGTGCCAGCAGCCCCTGGACAGGGACACTGCAAGAGACCCAGTACTTC	CASSPWTGTLQETQYF
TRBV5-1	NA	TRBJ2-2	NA	TGCGCCAGCAGACAAGAGGGACTGGCCCAAACCGGGGAGCTGTTTTTT	CASRQEGLAQTGELFF
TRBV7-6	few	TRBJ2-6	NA	TGTGCCAGCAGCTTAGTAGGGCGGAGACAGGCTGGGGCCAACGTCCTGACTTTC	CASSLVGRRQAGANVLTF
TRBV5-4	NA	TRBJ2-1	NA	TGTGCCAGCAGCTTGCGGGTGTACAATGAGCAGTTCTTC	CASSLRVYNEQFF
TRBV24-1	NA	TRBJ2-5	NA	TGTGCCACCAGTGATTTTCCACAGGAGCCGTTTAAAGAGACCCAGTACTTC	CATSDFPQEPFKETQYF
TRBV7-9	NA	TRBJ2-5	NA	TGTGCCAGCAGCTTAGGACAGCCCCAAGAGACCCAGTACTTC	CASSLGQPQETQYF
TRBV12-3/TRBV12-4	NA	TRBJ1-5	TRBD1	TGTGCCAGCGCAGGGGGCTATCAGCCCCAGCATTTT	CASAGGYQPQHF
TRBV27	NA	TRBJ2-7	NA	TGTGCCAGCAGTTTATCTGTGTGGACAATGTACGAGCAGTACTTC	CASSLSVWTMYEQYF
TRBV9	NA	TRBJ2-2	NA	TGTGCCAGCAGCGTATCAGGGGCGAACACCGGGGAGCTGTTTTTT	CASSVSGANTGELFF
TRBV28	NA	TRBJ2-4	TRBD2	TGTGCCAGCAGCCCACGACTAGCGGGATCCAAAAACATTCAGTACTTC	CASSPRLAGSKNIQYF
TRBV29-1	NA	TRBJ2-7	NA	TGCAGCGTTGCCAGACTATTCTCGACTCCCACCTACGAGCAGTACTTC	CSVARLFSTPTYEQYF
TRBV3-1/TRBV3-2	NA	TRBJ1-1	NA	TGTGCCAGCAACGGGGTGGGAGAGGGAAGGGTTGCTTTCTTT	CASNGVGEGRVAFF
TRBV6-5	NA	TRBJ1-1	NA	TGTGCCAGCAGTTACCCAGGAGGGGAGGCTTTCTTT	CASSYPGGEAFF
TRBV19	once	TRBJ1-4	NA	TGTGCCAGTAGTGGGATAGAAGCGAGGGATGAAAAACTGTTTTTT	CASSGIEARDEKLFF
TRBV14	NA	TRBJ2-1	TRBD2	TGTGCCAGCAGCCAAGGGGATAGCGGGGGACGCAATGAGCAGTTCTTC	CASSQGDSGGRNEQFF
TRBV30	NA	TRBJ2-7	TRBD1	TGTGCCTGGAGTGCCCCGGGACAGGGGATCTACGAGCAGTACTTC	CAWSAPGQGIYEQYF
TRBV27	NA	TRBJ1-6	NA	TGTGCCAGCAGTCTTATGAGCTCCTATAATTCACCCCTCCACTTT	CASSLMSSYNSPLHF